This T cell receptor (beta chain) appears in the sequencing data of a study of CD8+ T cells in alopecia areata. cDNA reverse transcribed from extracted RNA served as the sequencing template. TCRdb's table, derived via immunoSEQ multiplex PCR, lists solely in-frame clones and lacks some. This table holds 180,000 or so clones, 55% to 70% found once. The CDR3 has 12 amino acids. Trimming took 11 bases from V and 5 from J, leaving 16 bases between them. CDR1 is ENHRY and CDR2 is SYGVKD in the germline V gene. Treatment: oral pan-JAK inhibitor, 5-10 mg twice daily. This clone has only a few counts. This chain joins TRBV10-3 and TRBJ2-7, with D unclear. Sample: CD4+ T cells sorted from blood, taken at week 24, from a patient treated with tofacitinib. The receptor's source is a human donor with alopecia areata. CDR3 in amino acids: CAPRPCMNEQYF. As DNA, the CDR3 is TGTGCCCCCAGACCATGCATGAACGAGCAGTACTTC.